The clone carrying this T cell receptor (beta chain) was counted ten times or more. Its antigen is not known. Other DNA sequences in the sample encode the same CDR3. The germline V gene encodes CDR1 LNHDA and CDR2 SQIVND (reference sequence). The ends were cut back, 4 bases at V and 7 bases at J, with 5 bases in the middle. This CDR3 has 11 amino acids. The sample originates from a study of beta chain features in type 1 diabetes. Points from the study as a whole: Sequencing the cDNA could make cells with high TCR expression show up more than they should. A moderate, significant TCRB CDR3 shortening appeared in type 1 diabetes across four CD4+ subsets.

Central memory, naive, regulatory and stem cell-like memory CD4+ cells were sorted by CD45RO/CCR7/CD25/CD127/CD95/CD27. The investigators reverse transcribed all of the isolated RNA, so they sequenced expressed TCRB transcripts. Assay: immunoSEQ multiplex PCR; the TCRdb copy retains only in-frame clones and omits some. The sample includes 250,000 to 300,000 clones, 8% seen only once; the top ten take roughly 1%. The source material was central memory CD4+ T cells from blood. The chain combines TRBV19 with TRBJ2-1, with no clear D. The TCR sequence derives from a woman under 30 in good health. Written as DNA, the CDR3 is TGTGCCAGTAGTAGGTGGAATGAGCAGTTCTTC. Translated, it gives CASSRWNEQFF.